The present entry profiles one T cell receptor (beta chain) with its context. With 5 bases clipped from V and 6 bases from J, the junction kept 10 bases outside the gene matches. CDR3 length equals 15 residues. Germline V gene data show CDR1 as SGHVS and CDR2 as FNYEAQ. This sample was taken from a study of T cell changes during pregnancy in multiple sclerosis. Using immunoSEQ multiplex PCR, the repertoire was profiled, and TCRdb retains in-frame clones only, with some absent. The sample consists of roughly 46,000 clones, around 93% of them appearing once. The sample in question was CD8+ T cells from peripheral blood mononuclear cells, obtained after pregnancy. The origin of this receptor is a female donor with multiple sclerosis, enrolled in a pregnancy study. V is TRBV7-6 and J is TRBJ2-1; 7 bases align to TRBD1. The CDR3 sequence: CASSAPTGSFNEQFF. The CDR3 nucleotides read TGTGCCAGCAGCGCACCGACAGGGAGCTTCAATGAGCAGTTCTTC.